A single sample is the source of the 24 T cell receptor beta chains below, sequenced in a study of blood T cell repertoires in COVID-19. Assay used: immunoSEQ multiplex PCR; TCRdb lists only in-frame clones, some missing. The sample yields some 180,000 clones, around 84% seen once. The sample taken for sequencing was PBMCs or T cells enriched from blood (not recorded which). These receptors all come from a woman aged 30 to 39 who had been exposed to COVID-19.

This clone came up once. CDR3 nucleotides: TGTGCCAGCATTTCAGGGGGCACTGAAGCTTTCTTT. This translates into CASISGGTEAFF. The rearrangement links TRBV25-1 to TRBJ1-1; TRBD1 matches at 7 bases. Germline CDR1 and CDR2: MGHDK and SYGVNS. The CDR3 consists of 12 residues. After removal of 7 bases from V and 4 bases from J, the junction contained 3 bases not matched to a gene.

The chain employs TRBV7-9 and TRBJ2-5, with TRBD2 as a possible D gene (6 bases). Germline V gives CDR1 SEHNR, CDR2 FQNEAQ (reference sequence). Trimming cost V 5 bases and J 0 bases, with 13 bases left between them. The CDR3 covers 15 residues. CDR3 region: CASSLGSGDQETQYF. The CDR3 nucleotides read TGTGCCAGCAGCCTGGGGTCGGGGGACCAAGAGACCCAGTACTTC.

The chain recombines TRBV11-2 with TRBJ2-7; 11 nucleotides agree with TRBD2. Germline lookup yields CDR1 SGHAT and CDR2 FQNNGV. Trimming took 1 base from V and 0 from J; bases not matched to a gene: 2. The CDR3 runs 16 residues. CDR3 DNA sequence: TGTGCCAGCAGCTTAGGTAGCGGGGGGGTCTCCTACGAGCAGTACTTC. It encodes CASSLGSGGVSYEQYF.

The chain has TRBV12-3 or TRBV12-4 and TRBJ1-1; the D gene is possibly TRBD1 (5 bases). CDR3 length: 13 amino acids. V lost 4 bases, J lost 3 bases, and 9 bases lay in between. CDR3: CASSYVRDTEAFF. CDR3 DNA: TGTGCCAGCAGTTATGTCAGGGACACTGAAGCTTTCTTT.

The chain uses TRBV3-1 (or the pseudogene TRBV3-2) and TRBJ2-5; 12 nucleotides align to TRBD2. V shed 3 bases, J shed 4 bases, and the junction held 12 bases outside the gene matches. The CDR3 spans 18 residues. The germline V gene encodes CDR1 LGHDT and CDR2 YNNKEL (reference sequence). This chain's CDR3 is CASSHPPDGLAGRETQYF. CDR3 nucleotides: TGTGCCAGCAGCCACCCGCCGGATGGACTAGCGGGGCGAGAGACCCAGTACTTC.

The genes are TRBV4-3 and TRBJ1-2, with 7 nucleotides matching TRBD1. Trimming removed 0 bases from V and 7 bases from J; junction bases left unmatched: 8. Germline CDR1 is LGHNA and CDR2 is YSLEER. The CDR3 is made up of 15 amino acids. This chain's CDR3 is CASSQDERGRGGYTF. CDR3 coding DNA: TGCGCCAGCAGCCAAGATGAAAGGGGGCGAGGTGGCTACACCTTC.

The CDR3, as DNA: TGTGCCAGCAGCGGTCCGGGACACTTCACAGATACGCAGTATTTT. Amino acids: CASSGPGHFTDTQYF. The V gene is TRBV9, the J gene TRBJ2-3; D might be TRBD1 (6 bases). V was pared by 3 bases and J by 2 bases, with 13 bases between. The CDR3 has 15 amino acids. The V gene's germline CDR1 is SGDLS and CDR2 YYNGEE.

This rearrangement joins TRBV5-4 to TRBJ1-2; D is possibly TRBD1 (6 bases). The V end was cut by 4 bases, the J end by 5 bases, with 18 bases between. The CDR3 runs to 15 residues. The germline V gene has CDR1 SGHNT and CDR2 YYREEE (reference sequence). CDR3 loop: CASSRIGHGTYGYTF. In DNA, the CDR3 is TGTGCCAGCAGCCGAATTGGACACGGGACATATGGCTACACCTTC.

The chain combines TRBV11-2 with TRBJ1-3; D not certain. Trimming stripped 5 bases from V and 3 bases from J, with 14 bases between. The V gene's germline CDR1 is SGHAT and CDR2 FQNNGV. This CDR3 comprises 15 residues. The CDR3 coding sequence is TGTGCCAGCAGCCCACATCGGGGTAGTGGAAACACCATATATTTT. Amino acid sequence: CASSPHRGSGNTIYF.

DNA of the CDR3: TGTGCCAGTAGTCCTCAACTAAGCCCGACAGAGCCTGTCTTTGGCTACACCTTC. It codes for CASSPQLSPTEPVFGYTF. The chain joins TRBV19 to TRBJ1-2, with a weak D call TRBD1 (5 bases). The CDR3 contains 18 residues. The V end lost 5 bases, the J end lost 7 bases, and 29 bases lay between the germline ends. Germline CDR1 is LNHDA and CDR2 is SQIVND (reference sequence).

The rearrangement uses TRBV27 and TRBJ2-5; 13 nucleotides align to TRBD2. Looked up from germline, CDR1 is MNHEY and CDR2 is SMNVEV (reference sequence). The junction had 7 bases not matched to a gene; V was cut back by 4 bases and J by 5 bases. The CDR3 extends over 16 amino acids. CDR3: CASSSLGLAGDETQYF. CDR3 in DNA: TGTGCCAGCAGTTCCCTCGGACTAGCGGGGGATGAGACCCAGTACTTC.

The chain is built from TRBV7-9 and TRBJ1-6; 7 bases agree with TRBD1. Germline lookup yields CDR1 SEHNR and CDR2 FQNEAQ (reference sequence). Trimming removed 3 bases from V and 8 bases from J; junction bases left unmatched: 7. The CDR3 totals 15 residues. The CDR3 region is CASSFTGQEDSPLHF. Here the CDR3 DNA reads TGTGCCAGCAGCTTTACTGGACAGGAGGATTCACCCCTCCACTTT.

The V and J genes are TRBV7-8 and TRBJ2-2; perhaps TRBD1 as D (6 bases). V dropped 1 base and J dropped 6 bases, with 9 bases sitting between them. Germline lookup yields CDR1 SGHVS and CDR2 FQNEAQ. The CDR3 is 14 amino acids. CDR3 DNA: TGTGCCAGCAGCTTAGGGGGGCGGGCCGGGGAGCTGTTTTTT. Translation: CASSLGGRAGELFF.

In this sample, this clone turned up once. V and J are TRBV4-1 and TRBJ1-2; D not resolved. Trimming took 1 base from V and 4 from J, leaving 13 bases between them. From germline, CDR1 is MGHRA and CDR2 YSYEKL. This CDR3 comprises 15 residues. In nucleotides, the CDR3 is TGCGCCAGCAGCCAAGCTTCGTCCTCCTTCTATGGCTACACCTTC. Its translation: CASSQASSSFYGYTF.

The rearrangement joins TRBV9 to TRBJ2-5; 8 nucleotides agree with TRBD1. This CDR3 is built from 16 residues. From germline, CDR1 is SGDLS and CDR2 YYNGEE. V gave up 3 bases and J gave up 5 bases; unmatched junction bases: 12. The CDR3 DNA is TGTGCCAGCAGCGCGGATCAGGGGGCCCGGCTCGAGACCCAGTACTTC. Its protein is CASSADQGARLETQYF.

This clone was observed once. The chain is built from TRBV4-1 and TRBJ2-3; TRBD2 is a possible D gene (7 bases). The CDR3 is 19 amino acids. V lost 2 bases, J lost 5 bases, and 26 bases lay in between. Germline values: CDR1 MGHRA, CDR2 YSYEKL. The CDR3 DNA is TGCGCCAGCAGCCAACCCCGGGGGGCGGGGGCCCGCGTGGGAGATACGCAGTATTTT. Its protein product is CASSQPRGAGARVGDTQYF.

J is TRBJ1-2 and V is TRBV13, with D possibly being TRBD1 (5 bases). The CDR3 is 15 amino acids. V was shortened by 5 bases and J by 4 bases, with 17 bases between the two germline ends. Germline V lookup: CDR1 PRHDT, CDR2 FYEKMQ (reference sequence). The DNA of the CDR3 is TGTGCCAGCAGCCGGAGACAGACCAATATCTATGGCTACACCTTC. Its protein product is CASSRRQTNIYGYTF.

This chain connects TRBV5-4 to TRBJ1-1; D ambiguous. The germline V gene has CDR1 SGHNT and CDR2 YYREEE (reference sequence). The CDR3 runs to 16 residues. V was shortened by 0 bases and J by 1 base, with 13 bases between the two germline ends. CDR3 bases: TGTGCCAGCAGCTTGGGAGGCGGACTCAAGAACACTGAAGCTTTCTTT. Translation gives CASSLGGGLKNTEAFF.

In nucleotides, the CDR3 is TGTGCCAGCAGCTTAGGTAGGAGCGGGGGGTACAATGAGCAGTTCTTC. As protein: CASSLGRSGGYNEQFF. The chain uses TRBV7-2 and TRBJ2-1; 9 nucleotides agree with TRBD2. V was clipped by 1 base and J by 4 bases; unmatched bases: 5. There are 16 residues in the CDR3. The germline V gene has CDR1 SGHTA and CDR2 FQGNSA.

This chain links TRBV7-9 with TRBJ2-7; TRBD2 might be the D (5 bases). The germline CDR1 and CDR2 sequences are SEHNR and FQNEAQ (reference sequence). The CDR3 is 13 residues long. V was shortened by 4 bases and J by 9 bases, with 16 bases between the two germline ends. The CDR3 here is CASSSRENDLQYF. CDR3 sequence (DNA): TGTGCCAGCAGCTCAAGGGAGAATGATTTGCAGTACTTC. Based on the CDR3 plus reference TRBV7-9 and TRBJ2-7, the full variable domain is DTGVSQNPRHKITKRGQNVTFRCDPISEHNRLYWYRQTLGQGPEFLTYFQNEAQLEKSRLLSDRFSAERPKGSFSTLEIQRTEQGDSAMYLCASSSRENDLQYFGPGTRLTVT.

The chain combines TRBV19 with TRBJ2-2, with 9 bases identical to TRBD1. Germline-derived CDR1 and CDR2 are LNHDA and SQIVND (reference sequence). The CDR3 extends over 14 amino acids. V was clipped by 3 bases and J by 6 bases; unmatched bases: 2. The CDR3 reads CASSMGQGPGELFF. Here the CDR3 DNA reads TGTGCCAGTAGTATGGGACAGGGTCCCGGGGAGCTGTTTTTT. Looking up the rest from reference TRBV19 and TRBJ2-2 gives the full variable domain: DGGITQSPKYLFRKEGQNVTLSCEQNLNHDAMYWYRQDPGQGLRLIYYSQIVNDFQKGDIAEGYSVSREKKESFPLTVTSAQKNPTAFYLCASSMGQGPGELFFGEGSRLTVL.

As DNA, the CDR3 is TGTGCCAGCAGCCCCCTTGCGGGGGTTTCCTACGAGCAGTACTTC. It encodes CASSPLAGVSYEQYF. The rearrangement joins TRBV7-6 to TRBJ2-7; 7 bases map to TRBD2. CDR3 length: 15 residues. V lost 5 bases, J lost 1 base, and 8 bases stayed unmatched. Germline assignment: CDR1 SGHVS and CDR2 FNYEAQ. Together with reference TRBV7-6 and TRBJ2-7, the CDR3 gives the full variable domain: GAGVSQSPRYKVTKRGQDVALRCDPISGHVSLYWYRQALGQGPEFLTYFNYEAQQDKSGLPNDRFSAERPEGSISTLTIQRTEQRDSAMYRCASSPLAGVSYEQYFGPGTRLTVT.

This chain joins TRBV5-4 and TRBJ2-2; TRBD2 matches at 7 bases. Looked up from germline, CDR1 is SGHNT and CDR2 is YYREEE (reference sequence). V shed 4 bases, J shed 4 bases, and the junction held 19 bases outside the gene matches. The CDR3 consists of 19 residues. This CDR3 reads CASSLDPGRIERTTGELFF. The CDR3 nucleotides read TGTGCCAGCAGCCTTGACCCCGGGAGGATTGAACGTACCACCGGGGAGCTGTTTTTT.

This chain links TRBV2 with TRBJ2-1; 10 bases agree with TRBD2. Germline trimming cut 4 bases from V and 16 bases from J; bases unmatched to any gene: 7. Per the germline V gene, CDR1 is SNHLY and CDR2 is FYNNEI. The CDR3 has 12 residues. The CDR3 reads CASSGGASGGFF. Written as DNA, the CDR3 is TGTGCCAGCAGTGGTGGAGCTAGCGGGGGATTCTTC.